This TCR beta chain was sequenced during a study of blood T cell repertoires in COVID-19. Sequencing was performed with immunoSEQ multiplex PCR; in TCRdb, only in-frame clones are kept and a portion is missing. This table has about 250,000 clones, roughly 80% appearing once. Sequencing was done on a sample of PBMCs or T cells enriched from blood (not recorded which). The origin of this receptor is a woman between 40 and 55 years old who had been exposed to COVID-19.

Written as DNA, the CDR3 is TGTGCCAGCAGTTACAGGCCCAGGATGAACACTGAAGCTTTCTTT. This gives the protein CASSYRPRMNTEAFF. The chain joins TRBV6-5 to TRBJ1-1; D remains ambiguous. The CDR3 is 15 residues long. CDR1 MNHEY and CDR2 SVGAGI come from the germline V gene. The V gene lost 2 bases and the J gene lost 0 bases, with 10 bases spanning the gap.